This entry is about one TCR beta chain. Its target is unknown. The data stem from a study of T cell responses to AZD1222 COVID-19 vaccine. Study summary: Pooling was applied to second doses at about 4 or about 12 weeks. Study outcomes and limitations: Targeting of unmutated variant regions was reportedly seen in nearly half of spike-specific TCRs.

Some clones are missing from TCRdb's copy, which holds only in-frame ones; the method was immunoSEQ multiplex PCR. Among over 90,000 clones listed, roughly 84% were seen once. The CDR3 is 11 residues long. The V gene's germline CDR1 is LNHDA and CDR2 SQIVND (reference sequence). The sequence came from an adult in good health. This specimen consisted of peripheral blood, obtained on day 0 of AZD1222 vaccination. The genes are TRBV19 and TRBJ2-4, with TRBD2 as a possible D gene (6 bases). The CDR3: CASGDLGIQYF. CDR3 sequence (DNA): TGTGCTTCGGGGGATTTGGGCATTCAGTACTTC.